This T cell receptor (beta chain) derives from a study of PD-1 blockade in classical Hodgkin lymphoma. Turning to the study itself: Each patient was given nivolumab 3 mg/kg through a vein every 2 weeks. General observations from the study: While CD8+ TCR diversity did not rise significantly by C4D1, CD4+ TCR diversity did. Patients who responded completely had about the same baseline diversity as newly diagnosed patients.

Here immunoSEQ multiplex PCR was the method, and the copy in TCRdb shows in-frame clones only, minus some. The sample yields under 70,000 clones, over 55% seen once. A note on this clone: Its antigen is still unknown.

Trimming stripped 2 bases from V and 0 bases from J, with 5 bases between. CDR3 length: 14 residues. CDR1 is MNHEY and CDR2 is SMNVEV in the germline V gene (reference sequence). After autologous stem cell transplantation all patients relapsed, and prior brentuximab vedotin exposure differed between cohorts. Complete response, partial response or progressive disease was recorded as best response. This receptor was identified in a human donor with classical Hodgkin lymphoma. The chain joins TRBV27 to TRBJ1-5, with unresolved D. The source material was peripheral blood mononuclear cells (PBMCs), sampled before the second cycle of nivolumab. The CDR3 loop reads CASSLEASNQPQHF. For the CDR3, the DNA is TGTGCCAGCAGTTTAGAGGCTAGCAATCAGCCCCAGCATTTT.